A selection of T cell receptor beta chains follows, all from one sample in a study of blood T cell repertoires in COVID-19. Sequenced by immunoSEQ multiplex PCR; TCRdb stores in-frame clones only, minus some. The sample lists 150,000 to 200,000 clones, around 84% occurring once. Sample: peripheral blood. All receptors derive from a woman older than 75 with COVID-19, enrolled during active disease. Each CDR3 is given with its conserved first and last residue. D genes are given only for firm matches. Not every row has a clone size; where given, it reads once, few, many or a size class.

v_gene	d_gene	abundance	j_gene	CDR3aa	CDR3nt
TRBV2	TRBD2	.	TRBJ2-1	CASSEVVSSGTVRFF	TGTGCCAGCAGTGAAGTTGTGTCTAGCGGGACAGTGAGGTTCTTC
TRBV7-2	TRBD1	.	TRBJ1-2	CASSLVSQGAYGYTF	TGTGCCAGCAGCTTAGTATCCCAGGGGGCATATGGCTACACCTTC
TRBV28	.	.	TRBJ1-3	CASSHFQAGASGNTIYF	TGTGCCAGCAGCCACTTCCAAGCAGGGGCCTCTGGAAACACCATATATTTT
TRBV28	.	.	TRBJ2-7	CASRDGTFDSYEQYF	TGTGCCAGCAGGGACGGGACATTTGACTCCTACGAGCAGTACTTC
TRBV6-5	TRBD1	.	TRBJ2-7	CASSHRGSYEQYF	TGTGCCAGCAGTCACAGGGGTTCCTACGAGCAGTACTTC
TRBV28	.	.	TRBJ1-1	CASSQTRGNTEAFF	TGTGCCAGCAGTCAGACCCGGGGGAACACTGAAGCTTTCTTT
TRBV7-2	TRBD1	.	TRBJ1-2	CASSEGTGGRGYTF	TGTGCCAGCAGCGAAGGGACAGGGGGACGCGGCTACACCTTC
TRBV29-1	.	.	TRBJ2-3	CSVEESSTDTQYF	TGCAGCGTTGAAGAGTCGAGCACAGATACGCAGTATTTT
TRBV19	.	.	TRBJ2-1	CATHRDGSYNEQFF	TGTGCCACCCACAGGGACGGCTCCTACAATGAGCAGTTCTTC
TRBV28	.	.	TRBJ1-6	CASSPPISYNSPLHF	TGTGCCAGCAGTCCTCCTATCTCCTATAATTCACCCCTCCACTTT
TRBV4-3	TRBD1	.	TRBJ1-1	CASSLHPGQNMNTEAFF	TGCGCCAGCAGCCTCCACCCGGGACAGAATATGAACACTGAAGCTTTCTTT
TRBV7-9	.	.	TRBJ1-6	CAGQTLKDSPLHF	TGTGCCGGACAGACACTCAAAGATTCACCCCTCCACTTT
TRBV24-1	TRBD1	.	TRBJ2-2	CATSDTTGANTGELFF	TGTGCCACCAGTGACACGACAGGGGCGAACACCGGGGAGCTGTTTTTT
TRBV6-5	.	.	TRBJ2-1	CASSSSGAPGSEQFF	TGTGCCAGCAGTTCCTCGGGAGCCCCGGGAAGTGAGCAGTTCTTC
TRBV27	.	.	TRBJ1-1	CASSLSMTAGAFF	TGTGCCAGCAGTTTATCGATGACAGCGGGAGCTTTCTTT
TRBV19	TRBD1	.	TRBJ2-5	CASSRDSQETQYF	TGTGCCAGTAGTAGGGACAGTCAAGAGACCCAGTACTTC
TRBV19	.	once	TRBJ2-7	CASSPSSGNSYEQYF	TGTGCCAGTAGTCCCTCTTCAGGGAACTCCTACGAGCAGTACTTC
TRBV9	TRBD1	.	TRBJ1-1	CASTISGTGEVTEAFF	TGTGCCAGCACCATTTCCGGGACAGGGGAGGTCACTGAAGCTTTCTTT
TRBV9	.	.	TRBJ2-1	CASSVPGAEQFF	TGTGCCAGCAGCGTTCCAGGCGCTGAGCAGTTCTTC
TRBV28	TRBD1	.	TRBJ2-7	CASSPSRDRGHEQYF	TGTGCCAGCAGTCCGTCCCGGGACAGGGGCCACGAGCAGTACTTC
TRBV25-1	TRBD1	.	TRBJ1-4	CASSADRDSAEKLFF	TGTGCCAGCAGTGCCGACAGGGACTCGGCTGAAAAACTGTTTTTT
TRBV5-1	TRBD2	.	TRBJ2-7	CASSTEAGGPYEQYF	TGCGCCAGCAGCACAGAAGCGGGAGGGCCCTACGAGCAGTACTTC
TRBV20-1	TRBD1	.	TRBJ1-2	CSASSQGALNYGYTF	TGCAGTGCTAGTTCCCAGGGGGCTCTAAACTATGGCTACACCTTC